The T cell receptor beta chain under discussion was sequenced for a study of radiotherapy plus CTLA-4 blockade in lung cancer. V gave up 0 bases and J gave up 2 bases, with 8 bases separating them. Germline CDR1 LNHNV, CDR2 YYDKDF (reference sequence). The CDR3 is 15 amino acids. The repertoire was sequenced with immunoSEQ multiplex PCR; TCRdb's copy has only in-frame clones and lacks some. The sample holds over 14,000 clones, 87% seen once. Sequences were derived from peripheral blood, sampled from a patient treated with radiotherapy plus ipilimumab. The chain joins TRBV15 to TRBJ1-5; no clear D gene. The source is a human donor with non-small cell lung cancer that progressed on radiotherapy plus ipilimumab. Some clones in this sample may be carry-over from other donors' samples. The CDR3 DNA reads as TGTGCCACCAGCAGAGATTTGGCAGGCAATCAGCCCCAGCATTTT. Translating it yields CATSRDLAGNQPQHF.